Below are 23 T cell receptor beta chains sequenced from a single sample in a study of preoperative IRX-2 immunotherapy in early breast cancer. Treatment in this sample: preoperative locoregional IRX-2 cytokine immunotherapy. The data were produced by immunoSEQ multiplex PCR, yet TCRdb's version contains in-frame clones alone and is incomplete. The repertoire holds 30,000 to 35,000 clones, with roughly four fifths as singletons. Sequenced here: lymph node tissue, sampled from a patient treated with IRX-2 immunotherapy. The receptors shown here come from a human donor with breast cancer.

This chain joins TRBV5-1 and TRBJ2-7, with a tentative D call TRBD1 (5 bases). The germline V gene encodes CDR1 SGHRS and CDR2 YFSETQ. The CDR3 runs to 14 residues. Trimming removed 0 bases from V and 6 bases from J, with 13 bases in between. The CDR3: CASSLVGRVGEQYF. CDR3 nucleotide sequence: TGCGCCAGCAGCTTGGTAGGCAGGGTAGGCGAGCAGTACTTC.

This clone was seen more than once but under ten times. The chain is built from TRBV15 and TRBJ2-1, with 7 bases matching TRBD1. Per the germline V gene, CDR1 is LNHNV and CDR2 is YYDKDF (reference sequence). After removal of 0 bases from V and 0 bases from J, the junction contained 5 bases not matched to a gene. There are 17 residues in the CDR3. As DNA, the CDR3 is TGTGCCACCAGCAGAGATCTTCCAGGGGGCTCCTACAATGAGCAGTTCTTC. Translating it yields CATSRDLPGGSYNEQFF.

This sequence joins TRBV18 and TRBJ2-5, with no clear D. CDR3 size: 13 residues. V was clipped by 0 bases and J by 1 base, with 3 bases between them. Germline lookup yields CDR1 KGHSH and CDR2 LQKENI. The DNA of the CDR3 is TGTGCCAGCTCACCACCGGCCCAAGAGACCCAGTACTTC. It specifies CASSPPAQETQYF.

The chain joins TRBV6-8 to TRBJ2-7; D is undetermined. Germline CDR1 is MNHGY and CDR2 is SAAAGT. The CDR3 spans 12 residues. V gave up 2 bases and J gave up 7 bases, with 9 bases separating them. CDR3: CASSYRPREQYF. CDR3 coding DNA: TGTGCCAGCAGTTACAGACCCAGGGAGCAGTACTTC.

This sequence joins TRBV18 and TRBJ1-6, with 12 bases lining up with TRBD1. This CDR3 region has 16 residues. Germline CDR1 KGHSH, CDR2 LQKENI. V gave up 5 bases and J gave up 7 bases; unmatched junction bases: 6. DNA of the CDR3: TGTGCCAGCTCAGCCGGGACAGGGGGCCCGAATTCACCCCTCCACTTT. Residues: CASSAGTGGPNSPLHF.

The CDR3 nucleotides read TGTGCAAGTCGCTTAGGTGGCCACACAGATACGCAGTATTTT. It encodes CASRLGGHTDTQYF. The chain has TRBV12-2 and TRBJ2-3; TRBD1 is taken as the D call from the table, unchecked against the DNA. TRBV12-2 is recorded as a pseudogene. The CDR3 contains 14 residues.

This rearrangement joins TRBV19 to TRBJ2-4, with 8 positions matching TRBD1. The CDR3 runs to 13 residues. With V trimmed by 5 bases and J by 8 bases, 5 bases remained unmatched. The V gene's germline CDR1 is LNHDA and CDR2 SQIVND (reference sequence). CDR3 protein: CASSRNRGDIQYF. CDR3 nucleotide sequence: TGTGCCAGTAGTCGGAACAGGGGGGACATTCAGTACTTC.

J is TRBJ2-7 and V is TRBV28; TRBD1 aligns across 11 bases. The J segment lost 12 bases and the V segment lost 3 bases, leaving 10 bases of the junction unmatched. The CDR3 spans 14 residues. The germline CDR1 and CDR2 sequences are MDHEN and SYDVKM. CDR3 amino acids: CASSFYRTGGSAYF. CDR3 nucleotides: TGTGCCAGCAGTTTCTATAGGACAGGGGGCTCTGCGTACTTC. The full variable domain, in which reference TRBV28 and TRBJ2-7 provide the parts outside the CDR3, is DVKVTQSSRYLVKRTGEKVFLECVQDMDHENMFWYRQDPGLGLRLIYFSYDVKMKEKGDIPEGYSVSREKKERFSLILESASTNQTSMYLCASSFYRTGGSAYFGPGTRLTVT.

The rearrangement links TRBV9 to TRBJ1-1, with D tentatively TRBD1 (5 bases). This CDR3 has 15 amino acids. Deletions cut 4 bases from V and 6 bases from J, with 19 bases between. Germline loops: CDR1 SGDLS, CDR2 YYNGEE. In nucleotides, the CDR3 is TGTGCCAGCAGCCCAACGGGACGTATGGGATCTGAAGCTTTCTTT. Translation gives CASSPTGRMGSEAFF.

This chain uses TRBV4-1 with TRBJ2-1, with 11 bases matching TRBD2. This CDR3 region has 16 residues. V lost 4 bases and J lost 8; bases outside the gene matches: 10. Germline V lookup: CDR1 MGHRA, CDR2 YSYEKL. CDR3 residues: CASSRQTSGKGDEQFF. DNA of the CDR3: TGCGCCAGCAGCCGACAGACTAGCGGGAAGGGGGATGAGCAGTTCTTC.

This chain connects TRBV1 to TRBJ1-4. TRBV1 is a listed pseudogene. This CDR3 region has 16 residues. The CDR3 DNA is TGCGCCAGCAGCCAACCCAGGGAGGGTACTAATGAAAAACTGTTTTTT. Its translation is CASSQPREGTNEKLFF.

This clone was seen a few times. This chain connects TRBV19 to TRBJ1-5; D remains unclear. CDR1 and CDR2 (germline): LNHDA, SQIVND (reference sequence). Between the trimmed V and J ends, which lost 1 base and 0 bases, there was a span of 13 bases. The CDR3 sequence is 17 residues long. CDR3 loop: CASSIGPATDSNQPQHF. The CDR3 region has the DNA TGTGCCAGTAGTATAGGCCCGGCGACGGATAGCAATCAGCCCCAGCATTTT.

CDR3 loop: CASSRTSGAYEQFF. CDR3 sequence (DNA): TGTGCCAGCAGTCGGACTAGCGGGGCGTATGAGCAGTTCTTC. This chain links TRBV28 with TRBJ2-1; 12 positions match TRBD2. Germline CDR1 reads MDHEN; CDR2 reads SYDVKM. The CDR3 is 14 amino acids. The V gene end was trimmed by 5 bases and the J gene end by 8 bases; junction bases not matched to a gene: 4.

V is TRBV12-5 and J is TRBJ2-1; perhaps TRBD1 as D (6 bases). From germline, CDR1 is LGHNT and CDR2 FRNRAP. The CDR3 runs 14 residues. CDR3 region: CATIARTDQHEQFF. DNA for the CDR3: TGTGCCACCATCGCTCGGACAGATCAGCATGAGCAGTTCTTC.

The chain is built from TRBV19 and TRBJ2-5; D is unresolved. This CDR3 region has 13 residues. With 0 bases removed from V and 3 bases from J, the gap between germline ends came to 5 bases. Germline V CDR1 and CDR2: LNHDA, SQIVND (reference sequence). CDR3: CASSIDQEETQYF. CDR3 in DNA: TGTGCCAGTAGTATAGATCAGGAAGAGACCCAGTACTTC.

CDR3 coding DNA: TGCAGCGTTGCCCCCGGGGGGGCCGGTGAAAAACTGTTTTTT. Translation gives CSVAPGGAGEKLFF. The chain joins TRBV29-1 to TRBJ1-4; D is possibly TRBD1 (6 bases). Trimming left V 4 bases short and J 7 bases short, with 16 bases between. The germline V gene encodes CDR1 SQVTM and CDR2 ANQGSEA. CDR3 length equals 14 residues.

The CDR3 region is CASSLGRVGYEQYF. For the CDR3, the DNA is TGTGCCAGCAGTTTGGGCAGGGTGGGCTACGAGCAGTACTTC. The chain is built from TRBV28 and TRBJ2-7; tentative D call: TRBD1 (5 bases). With 3 bases removed from V and 3 bases from J, the gap between germline ends came to 12 bases. The CDR3 extends over 14 amino acids. Germline lookup yields CDR1 MDHEN and CDR2 SYDVKM.

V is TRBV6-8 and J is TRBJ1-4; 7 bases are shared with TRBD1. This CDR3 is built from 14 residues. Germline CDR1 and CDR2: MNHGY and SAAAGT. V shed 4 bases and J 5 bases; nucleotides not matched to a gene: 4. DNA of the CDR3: TGTGCCAGCAGTTCCGGGACAGAAAATGAAAAACTGTTTTTT. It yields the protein CASSSGTENEKLFF.

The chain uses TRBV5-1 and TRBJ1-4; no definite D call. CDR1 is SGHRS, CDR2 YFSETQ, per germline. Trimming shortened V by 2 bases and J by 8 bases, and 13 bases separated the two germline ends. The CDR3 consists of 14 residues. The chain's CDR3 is CASSFSGEKEKLFF. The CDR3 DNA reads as TGCGCCAGCAGCTTTTCCGGGGAGAAAGAAAAACTGTTTTTT.

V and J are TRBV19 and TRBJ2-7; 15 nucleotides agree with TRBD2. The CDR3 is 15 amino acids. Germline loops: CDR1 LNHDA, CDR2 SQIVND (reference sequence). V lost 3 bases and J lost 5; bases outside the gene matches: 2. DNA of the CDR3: TGTGCCAGTAGTATGGGACTAGCGGGAGGCCACGAGCAGTACTTC. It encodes CASSMGLAGGHEQYF. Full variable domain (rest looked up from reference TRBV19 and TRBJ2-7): DGGITQSPKYLFRKEGQNVTLSCEQNLNHDAMYWYRQDPGQGLRLIYYSQIVNDFQKGDIAEGYSVSREKKESFPLTVTSAQKNPTAFYLCASSMGLAGGHEQYFGPGTRLTVT.

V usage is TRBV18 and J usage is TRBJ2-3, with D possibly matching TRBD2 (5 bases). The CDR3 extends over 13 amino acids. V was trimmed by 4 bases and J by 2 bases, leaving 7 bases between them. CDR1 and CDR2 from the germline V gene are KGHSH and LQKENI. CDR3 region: CASSQRYTDTQYF. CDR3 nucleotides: TGTGCCAGCTCACAGCGGTACACAGATACGCAGTATTTT.

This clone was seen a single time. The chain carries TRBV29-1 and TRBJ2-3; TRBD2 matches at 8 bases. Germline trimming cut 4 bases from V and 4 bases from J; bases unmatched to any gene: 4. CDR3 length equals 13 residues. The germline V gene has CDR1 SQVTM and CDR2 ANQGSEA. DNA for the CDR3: TGCAGCGTTGCACTAGCGGTCTCAGATACGCAGTATTTT. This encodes CSVALAVSDTQYF.

In nucleotides, the CDR3 is TGTGCCATCAGTCTTCAGGGTGTAGGAACTGAAGCTTTCTTT. Protein sequence: CAISLQGVGTEAFF. The chain combines TRBV10-3 with TRBJ1-1, with D maybe TRBD1 (5 bases). V was cut by 5 bases and J by 5 bases, with 15 bases left in between. There are 14 residues in the CDR3. CDR1 and CDR2 from the germline V gene are ENHRY and SYGVKD.